The 7 T cell receptor beta chains reported below all come from one sample, sequenced in a study of blood T cell repertoires in COVID-19. This table comes from immunoSEQ multiplex PCR, and its TCRdb copy is limited to in-frame clones, with some not included. This table has under 200,000 clones, 88% appearing once. The sequenced sample consisted of peripheral blood. The receptor source for this set is a man aged 55-75 years with acute or convalescent COVID-19.

V is TRBV6-1 and J is TRBJ2-3, with 8 positions matching TRBD1. J was trimmed by 6 bases and V by 2 bases; bases with no gene match: 10. The CDR3 runs to 16 residues. Per germline, CDR1 MNHNS and CDR2 SASEGT. CDR3 residues: CASSERRTGWGDTQYF. CDR3 nucleotide sequence: TGTGCCAGCAGTGAAAGGCGGACAGGGTGGGGGGATACGCAGTATTTT.

This clone was seen once. The chain is built from TRBV2 and TRBJ1-2; 9 bases line up with TRBD1. This CDR3 is 12 amino acids long. Germline V gene sequence: CDR1 SNHLY, CDR2 FYNNEI. The J segment lost 4 bases and the V segment lost 6 bases, leaving 0 bases of the junction unmatched. The CDR3 bases are TGTGCCAGCAGGACAGGGGGCTATGGCTACACCTTC. As protein: CASRTGGYGYTF.

The chain has TRBV7-9 and TRBJ1-2; D is unclear. Looked up from germline, CDR1 is SEHNR and CDR2 is FQNEAQ (reference sequence). Trimming pared 1 base from V and 4 bases from J, leaving 13 bases between. The CDR3 has 15 amino acids. CDR3 in DNA: TGTGCCAGCAGCTTAGAATCCCGGCGGTCCTATGGCTACACCTTC. Protein sequence: CASSLESRRSYGYTF.

This chain joins TRBV27 and TRBJ1-2; 9 bases map to TRBD1. Germline lookup yields CDR1 MNHEY and CDR2 SMNVEV (reference sequence). V lost 6 bases and J lost 4; bases outside the gene matches: 15. The CDR3 length is 17 residues. CDR3 amino acids: CASRRPGDREKGYGYTF. The CDR3 DNA sequence: TGTGCCAGCAGACGACCGGGGGACAGGGAGAAGGGCTATGGCTACACCTTC.

The V gene is TRBV11-3, the J gene TRBJ1-4, with 9 bases that match TRBD1. CDR1 is SGHNT, CDR2 YENEEA, per germline. The V and J ends lost 4 bases and 10 bases, in that order; junction bases with no gene match: 10. The CDR3 loop spans 15 amino acids. CDR3 loop: CASSSPGQGLGKLFF. In DNA, the CDR3 is TGTGCCAGCAGCTCCCCGGGACAGGGCCTTGGAAAACTGTTTTTT.

This chain uses TRBV18 with TRBJ2-1, with no clear D. Germline V gene data show CDR1 as KGHSH and CDR2 as LQKENI. This CDR3 comprises 13 residues. Trimming pared 1 base from V and 6 bases from J, leaving 7 bases between. This chain's CDR3 is CASSPRLINEQFF. The CDR3 bases are TGTGCCAGCTCACCACGGCTTATCAATGAGCAGTTCTTC. The full variable domain, rest sourced from reference TRBV18 and TRBJ2-1, is NAGVMQNPRHLVRRRGQEARLRCSPMKGHSHVYWYRQLPEEGLKFMVYLQKENIIDESGMPKERFSAEFPKEGPSILRIQQVVRGDSAAYFCASSPRLINEQFFGPGTRLTVL.

J is TRBJ1-3 and V is TRBV5-1, with D perhaps TRBD1 (5 bases). The CDR3 length is 15 residues. V shed 0 bases and J shed 4 bases, with 11 bases lying between them. The germline gives CDR1 SGHRS, CDR2 YFSETQ. The CDR3, as DNA: TGCGCCAGCAGCTTGGAAGGGGCGCACGGAAACACCATATATTTT. This sequence encodes CASSLEGAHGNTIYF.